One sample yielded the 9 T cell receptor beta chains listed below, sequenced in a study of cytomegalovirus exposure and HLA in healthy donors. Use of 60 Vbeta and 13 Jbeta primers characterized the PCR. Only in-frame clones appear in the TCRdb table, and some are missing; sequencing was by immunoSEQ multiplex PCR. This sample has 150,000 to 180,000 clones, with 70% to 80% found just once. Input material: PBMCs. The receptor source for this set is a man younger than 45 in good health and CMV-seropositive.

The chain links TRBV7-8 to TRBJ1-3, with D maybe TRBD1 (6 bases). The CDR3 extends over 17 amino acids. With 5 bases removed from V and 0 bases from J, the gap between germline ends came to 17 bases. Germline CDR1 SGHVS, CDR2 FQNEAQ. The CDR3 DNA follows: TGTGCCAGCAGCCGGTACAGGGACCCCGGCTCTGGAAACACCATATATTTT. Its protein product is CASSRYRDPGSGNTIYF.

This chain uses TRBV10-3 with TRBJ2-3; 9 nucleotides agree with TRBD1. Unmatched junction bases numbered 4, after V lost 6 bases and J lost 3 bases. CDR3 length: 14 residues. Germline CDR1 is ENHRY and CDR2 is SYGVKD. The CDR3 sequence is CAISGQGNTDTQYF. DNA of the CDR3: TGTGCCATCAGCGGACAGGGGAATACAGATACGCAGTATTTT.

As DNA, the CDR3 is TGTGCCACCAGCAGGGGGGGGACAGGGGGCTACGAGCAGTACTTC. It is translated as CATSRGGTGGYEQYF. The V call is TRBV15, the J call TRBJ2-7, with TRBD1 matching 11 bases. The CDR3 spans 15 residues. Germline CDR1 reads LNHNV; CDR2 reads YYDKDF (reference sequence). V gave up 3 bases and J gave up 3 bases; unmatched junction bases: 4.

The rearrangement uses TRBV4-2 and TRBJ2-7; a weak D match, TRBD2 (6 bases). The length of the CDR3 is 14 residues. In germline, CDR1 is LGHNA, CDR2 YNFKEQ. The ends were cut back, 0 bases at V and 7 bases at J, with 13 bases in the middle. CDR3: CASSQDGGRGEQYF. DNA for the CDR3: TGTGCCAGCAGCCAAGATGGTGGCCGGGGGGAGCAGTACTTC.

The V gene is TRBV6-5, the J gene TRBJ1-1; no firm D call. The CDR3 runs 15 residues. Looked up from germline, CDR1 is MNHEY and CDR2 is SVGAGI. Trimming removed 5 bases from V and 0 bases from J, with 13 bases in between. CDR3 sequence reads: CASSRGSRMNTEAFF. The CDR3 nucleotides read TGTGCCAGCAGTAGAGGGAGCCGGATGAACACTGAAGCTTTCTTT.

This clone was counted once. This sequence joins TRBV28 and TRBJ2-6; the match to TRBD1 covers 12 bases. CDR1 is MDHEN and CDR2 is SYDVKM in the germline V gene. V was clipped by 1 base and J by 2 bases; unmatched bases: 3. The length of the CDR3 is 18 residues. The CDR3 region is CASSLLGQGAPGANVLTF. The CDR3 DNA is TGTGCCAGCAGTTTATTGGGACAGGGGGCTCCTGGGGCCAACGTCCTGACTTTC.

V is TRBV5-1 and J is TRBJ2-7; 11 nucleotides align to TRBD2. V trimming: 0 bases; J trimming: 1 base; junction bases outside the gene matches: 3. The V gene's germline CDR1 is SGHRS and CDR2 YFSETQ. This CDR3 has 16 residues. CDR3 in DNA: TGCGCCAGCAGCTTGGTGGTAGCGGGAGGGTCCTACGAGCAGTACTTC. This codes for CASSLVVAGGSYEQYF.

The chain combines TRBV19 with TRBJ1-1, with 7 bases matching TRBD1. V lost 8 bases, J lost 1 base, and 10 bases stayed unmatched. CDR3 size: 15 residues. Germline values: CDR1 LNHDA, CDR2 SQIVND (reference sequence). CDR3: CASDMTGRRNTEAFF. The CDR3 coding sequence is TGTGCCAGTGATATGACAGGGAGGCGGAACACTGAAGCTTTCTTT.

CDR3 protein: CASSPGMPQETQYF. CDR3 nucleotide sequence: TGCGCCAGCTCCCCCGGGATGCCGCAAGAGACCCAGTACTTC. The rearrangement uses TRBV5-1 and TRBJ2-5; D may be TRBD2 (5 bases). In germline, CDR1 is SGHRS, CDR2 YFSETQ. The CDR3 contains 14 residues. V dropped 7 bases and J dropped 2 bases, with 15 bases sitting between them.